These T cell receptor beta chains were read from a single sample in a study of CD8 T cells in Susac syndrome. MiXCR, run by TCRdb on the immunoSEQ multiplex PCR reads, gives a single entry per CDR3 protein. Altogether roughly 200,000 distinct CDR3 sequences are present, roughly 94% being singletons, with the ten largest covering roughly 0.1%. Sequenced material: CD4+ T cells from PBMCs. Every receptor here comes from a human donor in good health. CDR3s include the opening cysteine and the closing phenylalanine or tryptophan. Size is omitted from some rows. Given values are once, few, many or a class for expanded clones.

>TRBJ2-1|-|TRBV5-4
CASSPQGLYNEQFF
>TRBJ2-1|-|TRBV29-1
CSVRTGQNEQFF
>TRBJ2-5|-|TRBV23-1
CASSRWTHLQETQYF
>TRBJ2-3|-|TRBV2
CASSDQNTDTQYF
>TRBJ1-1|few|TRBV6-5
CASSYSRGTEAFF
>TRBJ1-1|-|TRBV14
CASSQDRSGDTEAFF
>TRBJ2-7|-|TRBV6-5
CASSKGWTSGYEQYF
>TRBJ2-3|-|TRBV7-2
CASTNPGTSGTDTQYF
>TRBJ1-1|few|TRBV12-3/TRBV12-4
CASSPLNTEAFF
>TRBJ2-7|-|TRBV7-9
CASSLADTNEQYF
>TRBJ2-1|-|TRBV15
CATSRDHDPGYEQFF
>TRBJ1-2|-|TRBV20-1
CSARVTGGSYGYTF
>TRBJ1-3|-|TRBV7-9
CASRHPRGSSGNTIYF
>TRBJ1-5|-|TRBV28
CASSLSGSNQPQHF
>TRBJ1-1|-|TRBV18
CASSLNGDTEAFF
>TRBJ2-5|-|TRBV7-9
CASSWGRQGDGETQYF
>TRBJ1-2|-|TRBV11-2
CASSALTGGRDGYTF
>TRBJ2-1|-|TRBV9
CASSVAHRGAQNEQFF
>TRBJ2-1|-|TRBV7-2
CASSLAGLNFEQFF
>TRBJ2-2|-|TRBV3-1
CASSQVNTGELFF
>TRBJ2-5|-|TRBV20-1
CSAVTGLAGGWETQYF
>TRBJ2-5|-|TRBV29-1
CSVGLAGDGTQYF
>TRBJ1-4|-|TRBV5-1
CASSLSSSATNEKLFF
>TRBJ2-1|-|TRBV4-1
CASGGAGFLFGNEQFF
>TRBJ1-2|-|TRBV6-5
CASSYGGVRGYTF
>TRBJ1-5|-|TRBV19
CASSSQRDQPQHF
>TRBJ1-5|-|TRBV21-1
CASTRTGRNQPQHF